Listed below are T cell receptor beta chains from one sample, sequenced in a study of T cells after yellow fever vaccination. Via MiXCR, TCRdb re-called the 5' RACE reads, giving one row per CDR3 protein. The table shows roughly 500,000 distinct CDR3 sequences, with roughly a fifth occurring only once. Source: PBMCs, taken 15 days after the yellow fever booster vaccination. The receptor source for this set is a man under 40 who received the YFV17D yellow fever vaccine. Each CDR3 is given with its conserved first and last residue.

V	J	CDR3
TRBV5-4	TRBJ2-5	CASSLTQGETQYF
TRBV7-9	TRBJ2-4	CASSFNSGGEYF
TRBV20-1	TRBJ1-5	CSARFPDRLQGPQHF
TRBV5-1	TRBJ2-3	CASSLGDITDTQYF
TRBV5-1	TRBJ1-2	CASSLDAGGSNYGYTF
TRBV7-6	TRBJ2-3	CASAQDIISTDTQYF
TRBV10-3	TRBJ2-1	CAISGDRSPNEQFF
TRBV7-9	TRBJ2-2	CASRQKTGTSGTGELFF
TRBV2	TRBJ2-5	CASGGTSGRQETQYF
TRBV5-1	TRBJ2-5	CASMPSGARQETQYF
TRBV7-7	TRBJ2-3	CASSLGEGTDTQYF
TRBV20-1	TRBJ2-3	CSAKRGASTDTQYF
TRBV3-1	TRBJ2-4	CASSRTGDALAKNIQYF
TRBV11-1	TRBJ1-6	CASSFSGTAFDSYNSPLHF
TRBV5-1	TRBJ2-2	CASSSLTGGADTGELFF
TRBV20-1	TRBJ2-2	CSARKIAGDGGELFF
TRBV29-1	TRBJ2-3	CSVGVGQSTDTQYF
TRBV29-1	TRBJ2-3	CSVASGVDTQYF
TRBV7-8	TRBJ1-1	CASNIFGGNTEAFF
TRBV2	TRBJ1-1	CADYRELNTEAFF
TRBV15	TRBJ2-1	CATSRGGGTYYNEQFF
TRBV12-3/TRBV12-4	TRBJ2-1	CASSLVTDRNEQFF
TRBV29-1	TRBJ1-1	CSVEDGTNTEAFF
TRBV5-1	TRBJ1-4	CASSLSNWGTSHEKLFF
TRBV20-1	TRBJ1-3	CSARKGGVSGNTIYF
TRBV5-1	TRBJ2-7	CASRGGSGKYRDEQYF
TRBV5-1	TRBJ2-4	CASSSGQGNLNIQYF
TRBV5-4	TRBJ2-5	CASRYKETQYF
TRBV12-3/TRBV12-4	TRBJ2-2	CASTKTSGETGELFF
TRBV10-3	TRBJ2-7	CAAAASYEQYF
TRBV30	TRBJ2-2	CAWSHELNTGELFF
TRBV29-1	TRBJ1-1	CSVETVRDTEAFF
TRBV9	TRBJ2-2	CASSVELLAANTGELFF
TRBV7-2	TRBJ2-3	CASSPRQGSDTQYF
TRBV6-6	TRBJ2-5	CASSQASEETQYF
TRBV20-1	TRBJ2-3	CSASIGLAGVGDTQYF
TRBV4-2	TRBJ2-3	CASSQDLVLAGVPYF
TRBV20-1	TRBJ2-3	CSANNPGLADTQYF
TRBV10-3	TRBJ1-1	CAISGHMNTEAFF
TRBV30	TRBJ2-7	CAWSVLNGQYEQYF
TRBV3-1	TRBJ2-1	CASSPIAGLAGNEQFF
TRBV5-8	TRBJ2-3	CASSQGHVTDTQYF
TRBV12-3/TRBV12-4	TRBJ2-7	CASTLSGSPYEQYF
TRBV6-1	TRBJ2-7	CASSSLGTTSHEQYF